A single sample is the source of the 29 T cell receptor beta chains below, sequenced in a study of blood T cell repertoires in COVID-19. Measured with immunoSEQ multiplex PCR; TCRdb has only the in-frame clones, and not every one. This sample yields some 150,000 clones, of which around 83% are seen a single time; 8.2% belongs to the top ten. The sequenced material came from peripheral blood. Receptors were obtained from a woman in her sixties with acute or convalescent COVID-19.

The chain joins TRBV5-1 to TRBJ1-1, with a possible D match to TRBD1 (5 bases). V lost 4 bases and J lost 7, with 17 bases in between. The CDR3 consists of 14 residues. Germline CDR1 is SGHRS and CDR2 is YFSETQ. CDR3 nucleotides: TGCGCCAGCAGCATCCAGGGTAAGGCCTTTGAAGCTTTCTTT. It yields the protein CASSIQGKAFEAFF.

V and J are TRBV4-1 and TRBJ1-4; 8 bases match TRBD1. The CDR3 contains 16 residues. Germline CDR1 and CDR2: MGHRA and YSYEKL. The ends lost 4 bases at V and 3 bases at J; junction bases unmatched: 7. CDR3 protein: CASSRVQGAANEKLFF. DNA for the CDR3: TGCGCCAGCAGCCGCGTGCAGGGGGCGGCTAATGAAAAACTGTTTTTT.

The chain joins TRBV7-3 to TRBJ1-5; D call uncertain. Germline assignment: CDR1 SGHTA and CDR2 FQGTGA. Deletions cut 5 bases from V and 6 bases from J, with 11 bases between. The CDR3 extends over 13 amino acids. This CDR3 is CASSLDLAQPQHF. The CDR3 nucleotides read TGTGCCAGCAGCCTGGACTTAGCTCAGCCCCAGCATTTT.

The chain links TRBV4-1 to TRBJ2-1, with D possibly matching TRBD1 (6 bases). There are 16 residues in the CDR3. The germline V gene has CDR1 MGHRA and CDR2 YSYEKL. V shed 1 base and J shed 6 bases, with 16 bases lying between them. CDR3 region: CASSQGPGQVANEQFF. The CDR3 DNA sequence: TGCGCCAGCAGCCAAGGTCCGGGACAAGTGGCCAATGAGCAGTTCTTC.

The genes are TRBV4-1 and TRBJ1-2, with D perhaps TRBD1 (5 bases). Trimming removed 5 bases at V and 7 bases at J, with 20 bases between. This CDR3 contains 15 residues. Germline V gene sequence: CDR1 MGHRA, CDR2 YSYEKL. The CDR3 sequence: CASSENLQGSSGYTF. CDR3 nucleotide sequence: TGCGCCAGCAGCGAAAATCTTCAGGGTAGTAGTGGCTACACCTTC.

There are a few counts of this clone. V and J are TRBV6-5 and TRBJ2-7; 10 nucleotides align to TRBD1. The CDR3 is 15 amino acids. Germline CDR1 reads MNHEY; CDR2 reads SVGAGI. V lost 6 bases to trimming and J lost 6 bases; unmatched junction nucleotides: 11. The CDR3 nucleotides are TGTGCCAGCAGCCGAACCGGGACAGGGGATTTCGAGCAGTACTTC. Its translation: CASSRTGTGDFEQYF.

The chain has TRBV6-5 and TRBJ1-5; 7 nucleotides agree with TRBD1. Germline V gene sequence: CDR1 MNHEY, CDR2 SVGAGI. V gave up 4 bases and J gave up 2 bases; unmatched junction bases: 2. This CDR3 is 14 amino acids long. This CDR3 is CASSSQGGNQPQHF. The DNA of the CDR3 is TGTGCCAGCAGTTCCCAGGGGGGCAATCAGCCCCAGCATTTT.

The rearrangement joins TRBV10-2 to TRBJ2-1; 16 bases are a match to TRBD2. V was clipped by 4 bases and J by 5 bases; unmatched bases: 20. CDR1 is WSHSY and CDR2 is SAAADI in the germline V gene. The CDR3 consists of 22 residues. This CDR3 reads CASSGLFSGLAGGIGSDNEQFF. CDR3 coding DNA: TGCGCCAGCAGTGGCCTATTCTCGGGACTAGCGGGGGGGATTGGCTCAGACAATGAGCAGTTCTTC.

The V and J genes are TRBV5-1 and TRBJ2-7; TRBD2 matches 12 bases. This CDR3 is 16 amino acids long. CDR1 and CDR2 (germline): SGHRS, YFSETQ. V gave up 3 bases and J gave up 3 bases; unmatched junction bases: 7. The CDR3 loop is CASSSGLAGRGYEQYF. The CDR3 nucleotides read TGCGCCAGCAGCTCCGGACTAGCGGGACGGGGCTACGAGCAGTACTTC.

The J gene is TRBJ2-3, the V gene TRBV7-9, with 9 positions matching TRBD2. The CDR3 is 15 residues long. Germline lookup yields CDR1 SEHNR and CDR2 FQNEAQ (reference sequence). V shed 4 bases and J 0 bases; nucleotides not matched to a gene: 2. The CDR3 region has the DNA TGTGCCAGCAGCTCTAGCGGGGCTAGCACAGATACGCAGTATTTT. Its protein is CASSSSGASTDTQYF.

The chain is built from TRBV12-3 or TRBV12-4 and TRBJ1-6; D possibly corresponds to TRBD1 (5 bases). The CDR3 consists of 11 residues. Trimming cost V 5 bases and J 14 bases, with 10 bases left between them. The CDR3 protein is CASSPGGTLHF. The CDR3, as DNA: TGTGCCAGCAGTCCCGGGGGGACCCTCCACTTT.

This chain links TRBV7-9 with TRBJ2-4; D is perhaps TRBD2 (5 bases). V gave up 5 bases and J gave up 7 bases, with 6 bases separating them. Germline V gene data show CDR1 as SEHNR and CDR2 as FQNEAQ (reference sequence). The CDR3 has 11 residues. CDR3 amino acids: CASSPGNIQYF. DNA for the CDR3: TGTGCCAGCAGCCCGGGGAACATTCAGTACTTC.

In this sample, this clone turned up once. This chain links TRBV5-1 with TRBJ2-3; 9 bases agree with TRBD2. CDR3 size: 15 residues. V trimming: 0 bases; J trimming: 4 bases; junction bases outside the gene matches: 3. Germline CDR1 SGHRS, CDR2 YFSETQ. Here the CDR3 reads CASSLGLAGSDTQYF. CDR3 bases: TGCGCCAGCAGCTTGGGGCTAGCGGGGTCAGATACGCAGTATTTT.

CDR3 in amino acids: CASSLPGAQAETQYF. For the CDR3, the DNA is TGTGCCAGCAGCTTGCCGGGAGCGCAGGCGGAGACCCAGTACTTC. The chain uses TRBV5-4 and TRBJ2-5; perhaps TRBD2 as D (6 bases). Germline V gene sequence: CDR1 SGHNT, CDR2 YYREEE (reference sequence). CDR3 size: 15 residues. The germline V and J ends were trimmed by 1 base and 5 bases, with 15 bases remaining between them. Filled out from reference TRBV5-4 and TRBJ2-5, the complete variable domain reads ETGVTQSPTHLIKTRGQQVTLRCSSQSGHNTVSWYQQALGQGPQFIFQYYREEENGRGNFPPRFSGLQFPNYSSELNVNALELDDSALYLCASSLPGAQAETQYFGPGTRLLVL.

The chain joins TRBV3-1 (or the pseudogene TRBV3-2) to TRBJ2-1, with D possibly matching TRBD2 (6 bases). The germline V gene has CDR1 LGHDT and CDR2 YNNKEL (reference sequence). CDR3 length: 15 residues. The V gene lost 1 base and the J gene lost 2 bases, with 9 bases spanning the gap. The CDR3 reads CASSQGLGTYNEQFF. CDR3 nucleotide sequence: TGTGCCAGCAGCCAAGGACTAGGAACCTACAATGAGCAGTTCTTC.

This clone was seen many times. V and J are TRBV9 and TRBJ1-1; TRBD1 aligns across 7 bases. CDR1 and CDR2 (germline): SGDLS, YYNGEE. Trimming removed 0 bases from V and 1 base from J; junction bases left unmatched: 3. This CDR3 is 15 amino acids long. The CDR3 here is CASSVEGQRNTEAFF. The CDR3 nucleotides read TGTGCCAGCAGCGTAGAGGGACAGCGGAACACTGAAGCTTTCTTT.

J is TRBJ2-7 and V is TRBV5-6; D unclear. This CDR3 comprises 13 residues. Germline V gene sequence: CDR1 SGHDT, CDR2 YYEEEE. The ends were cut back, 2 bases at V and 6 bases at J, with 12 bases in the middle. The CDR3: CASSFSGPGEQYF. As DNA, the CDR3 is TGTGCCAGCAGCTTCTCCGGTCCTGGCGAGCAGTACTTC.

The CDR3 here is CASSAYRVSNYGYTF. The CDR3 nucleotides are TGTGCCAGTAGTGCGTACAGGGTATCAAACTATGGCTACACCTTC. The genes are TRBV19 and TRBJ1-2, with TRBD1 as a possible D gene (6 bases). This CDR3 spans 15 amino acids. Germline V gives CDR1 LNHDA, CDR2 SQIVND (reference sequence). V lost 5 bases, J lost 2 bases, and 15 bases lay in between.

The chain employs TRBV3-1 (or the pseudogene TRBV3-2) and TRBJ1-1, with a weak D call TRBD1 (6 bases). Germline V gene data show CDR1 as LGHDT and CDR2 as YNNKEL (reference sequence). V lost 0 bases, J lost 8 bases, and 13 bases lay in between. The CDR3 is made up of 14 amino acids. CDR3 amino acids: CASSQDTGWVEAFF. The CDR3, as DNA: TGTGCCAGCAGCCAAGATACAGGGTGGGTCGAAGCTTTCTTT.

The CDR3 DNA follows: TGTGCCTGGAGTCAGGGGGCGGCATGGGAGTATTTT. It encodes CAWSQGAAWEYF. This chain links TRBV30 with TRBJ2-3, with 8 positions matching TRBD1. This CDR3 contains 12 residues. Unmatched junction bases numbered 8, after V lost 2 bases and J lost 13 bases. CDR1 and CDR2 (germline): GTSNPN, SVGIG (reference sequence).

V and J are TRBV7-9 and TRBJ1-2, with D tentatively TRBD1 (6 bases). CDR3 length: 15 amino acids. Trimming removed 4 bases from V and 3 bases from J, with 15 bases in between. Germline loops: CDR1 SEHNR, CDR2 FQNEAQ (reference sequence). The CDR3 loop is CASSSGQPGDYGYTF. Here the CDR3 DNA reads TGTGCCAGCAGCTCCGGACAGCCTGGGGACTATGGCTACACCTTC.

J is TRBJ1-1 and V is TRBV29-1; tentative D call: TRBD1 (6 bases). The V gene lost 8 bases and the J gene lost 3 bases, with 10 bases spanning the gap. Germline V lookup: CDR1 SQVTM, CDR2 ANQGSEA. CDR3 length: 11 residues. The CDR3 sequence: CSFHRDTEAFF. The CDR3 coding sequence is TGCAGCTTTCACAGGGACACTGAAGCTTTCTTT.

This clone was seen once. The chain joins TRBV6-6 to TRBJ2-1; 7 bases are shared with TRBD1. The germline CDR1 and CDR2 sequences are MNHNY and SVGAGI (reference sequence). The CDR3 consists of 15 residues. The V segment lost 5 bases and the J segment 7 bases; nucleotides outside the gene matches: 11. CDR3: CASSNRGARGNEQFF. The DNA of the CDR3 is TGTGCCAGCAGTAACAGGGGCGCGAGAGGGAATGAGCAGTTCTTC.

The chain couples TRBV3-1 (or the pseudogene TRBV3-2) to TRBJ2-1, with TRBD2 identical over 9 bases. V gave up 1 base and J gave up 8 bases; unmatched junction bases: 6. CDR3 size: 15 residues. Germline V gene data show CDR1 as LGHDT and CDR2 as YNNKEL (reference sequence). CDR3 amino acids: CASSQAGTSFHEQFF. The CDR3 DNA sequence: TGTGCCAGCAGCCAAGCCGGGACTAGCTTTCATGAGCAGTTCTTC.

The rearrangement joins TRBV5-1 to TRBJ2-7, with 10 positions matching TRBD1. Germline assignment: CDR1 SGHRS and CDR2 YFSETQ. V lost 1 base, J lost 3 bases, and 13 bases stayed unmatched. CDR3 length equals 18 residues. CDR3 nucleotides: TGCGCCAGCAGCTTGATCCCGGGACAGGGGCCAAAGGACTACGAGCAGTACTTC. Residues: CASSLIPGQGPKDYEQYF.

This chain connects TRBV28 to TRBJ2-1; 13 nucleotides agree with TRBD2. This CDR3 has 20 residues. CDR1 is MDHEN and CDR2 is SYDVKM in the germline V gene. Trimming removed 6 bases from V and 0 bases from J; junction bases left unmatched: 14. This CDR3 reads CASSPTLGLAGPSSYNEQFF. The CDR3 region has the DNA TGTGCCAGCAGCCCGACGCTGGGACTAGCGGGGCCGAGCTCCTACAATGAGCAGTTCTTC.

In its sample, this clone was seen a few times. V gene TRBV7-3 combines with J gene TRBJ2-2, with 8 nucleotides matching TRBD2. This CDR3 comprises 14 residues. The germline gives CDR1 SGHTA, CDR2 FQGTGA. J was trimmed by 1 base and V by 6 bases; bases with no gene match: 1. CDR3 bases: TGTGCCAGCAGTCGGGAGGGGAACACCGGGGAGCTGTTTTTT. This encodes CASSREGNTGELFF.

CDR3 nucleotide sequence: TGTGCCAGCAGCCGCGACAGGGGAGAATACACCATATATTTT. It codes for CASSRDRGEYTIYF. This chain joins TRBV4-2 and TRBJ1-3, with 8 bases fitting TRBD1. Trimming took 4 bases from V and 8 from J; bases not matched to a gene: 7. Germline CDR1 and CDR2: LGHNA and YNFKEQ. The CDR3 has 14 residues.

CDR3 residues: CASSLAGTAGTDTQYF. The CDR3 nucleotides are TGCGCCAGCAGCTTGGCGGGGACAGCAGGCACAGATACGCAGTATTTT. This chain uses TRBV5-1 with TRBJ2-3; 7 nucleotides match TRBD1. The V and J ends lost 0 bases and 1 base, in that order; junction bases with no gene match: 5. The germline CDR1 and CDR2 sequences are SGHRS and YFSETQ. The length of the CDR3 is 16 residues.